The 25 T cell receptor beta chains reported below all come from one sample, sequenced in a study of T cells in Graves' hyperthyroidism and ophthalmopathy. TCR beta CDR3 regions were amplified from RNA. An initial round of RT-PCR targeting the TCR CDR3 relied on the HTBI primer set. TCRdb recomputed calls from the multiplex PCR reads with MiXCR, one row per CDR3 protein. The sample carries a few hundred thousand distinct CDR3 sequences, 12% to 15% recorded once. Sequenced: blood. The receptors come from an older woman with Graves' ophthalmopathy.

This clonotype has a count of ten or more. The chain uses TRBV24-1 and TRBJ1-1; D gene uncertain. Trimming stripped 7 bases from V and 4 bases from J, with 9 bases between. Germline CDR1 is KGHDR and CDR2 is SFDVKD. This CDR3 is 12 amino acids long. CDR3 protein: CATRGPGTEAFF. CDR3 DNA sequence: TGTGCCACCAGAGGGCCTGGCACTGAAGCTTTCTTT.

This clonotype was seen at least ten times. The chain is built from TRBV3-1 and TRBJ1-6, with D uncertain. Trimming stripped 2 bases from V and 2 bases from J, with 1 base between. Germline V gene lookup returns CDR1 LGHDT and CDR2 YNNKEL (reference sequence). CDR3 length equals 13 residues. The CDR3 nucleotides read TGTGCCAGCAGCCAACCCTATAATTCACCCCTCCACTTT. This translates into CASSQPYNSPLHF.

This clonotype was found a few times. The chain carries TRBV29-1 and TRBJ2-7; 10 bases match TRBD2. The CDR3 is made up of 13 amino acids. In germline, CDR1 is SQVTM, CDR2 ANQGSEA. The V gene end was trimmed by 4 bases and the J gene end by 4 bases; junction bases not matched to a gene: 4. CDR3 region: CSVAQTSGYEQYF. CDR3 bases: TGCAGCGTTGCCCAGACTAGCGGGTACGAGCAGTACTTC.

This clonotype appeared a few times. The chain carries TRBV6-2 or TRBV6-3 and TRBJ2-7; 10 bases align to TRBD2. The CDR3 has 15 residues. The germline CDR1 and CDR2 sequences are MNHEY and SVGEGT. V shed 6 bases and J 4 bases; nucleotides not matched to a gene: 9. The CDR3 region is CASRFGLADTYEQYF. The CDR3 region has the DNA TGTGCCAGCAGGTTTGGACTAGCGGACACATACGAGCAGTACTTC.

CDR3 region: CASSSLYSNQPQHF. The CDR3 nucleotides read TGTGCCAGCAGTTCCCTGTATAGCAATCAGCCCCAGCATTTT. The V call is TRBV12-3 or TRBV12-4, the J call TRBJ1-5; D not resolved. The CDR3 runs 14 residues. The ends were cut back, 4 bases at V and 0 bases at J, with 7 bases in the middle.

In DNA form, the CDR3 reads TGTGCCAGCAGTCAACTCCGGGGGGCGACCGGGTTCGATGAAGCTTTCTTT. Encoded protein: CASSQLRGATGFDEAFF. The chain uses TRBV27 and TRBJ1-1; possibly TRBD1 for D (6 bases). The V gene's germline CDR1 is MNHEY and CDR2 SMNVEV (reference sequence). Trimming took 5 bases from V and 7 from J, leaving 26 bases between them. The CDR3 sequence is 17 residues long.

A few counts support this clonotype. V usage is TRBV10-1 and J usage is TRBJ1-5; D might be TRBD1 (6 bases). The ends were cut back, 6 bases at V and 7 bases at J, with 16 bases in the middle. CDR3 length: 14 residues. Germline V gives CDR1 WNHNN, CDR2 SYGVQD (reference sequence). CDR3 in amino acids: CASSECGGPQPQHF. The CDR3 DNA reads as TGCGCCAGCAGCGAATGTGGGGGGCCCCAGCCCCAGCATTTT.

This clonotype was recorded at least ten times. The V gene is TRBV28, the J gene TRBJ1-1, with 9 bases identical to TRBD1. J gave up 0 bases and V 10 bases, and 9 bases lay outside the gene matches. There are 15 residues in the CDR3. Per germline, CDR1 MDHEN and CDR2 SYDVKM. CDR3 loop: CATFGQGQMNTEAFF. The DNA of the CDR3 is TGTGCCACCTTTGGACAGGGGCAGATGAACACTGAAGCTTTCTTT.

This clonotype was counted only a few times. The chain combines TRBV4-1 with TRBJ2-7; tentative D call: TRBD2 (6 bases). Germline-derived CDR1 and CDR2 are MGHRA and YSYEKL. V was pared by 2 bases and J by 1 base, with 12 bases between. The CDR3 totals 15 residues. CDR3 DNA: TGCGCCAGCAGCCAACCAAGTGGGGGGTCCTACGAGCAGTACTTC. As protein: CASSQPSGGSYEQYF.

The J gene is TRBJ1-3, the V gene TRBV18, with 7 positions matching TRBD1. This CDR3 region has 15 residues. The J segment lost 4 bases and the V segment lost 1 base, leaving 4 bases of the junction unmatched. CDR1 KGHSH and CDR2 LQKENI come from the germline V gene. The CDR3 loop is CASSPQGAPGNTIYF. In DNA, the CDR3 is TGTGCCAGCTCACCACAGGGGGCGCCCGGAAACACCATATATTTT.

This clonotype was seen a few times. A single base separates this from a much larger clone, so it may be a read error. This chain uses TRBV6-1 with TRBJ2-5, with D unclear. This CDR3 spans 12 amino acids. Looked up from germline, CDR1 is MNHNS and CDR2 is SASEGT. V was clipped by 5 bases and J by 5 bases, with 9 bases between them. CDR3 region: CASSYAGETQYF. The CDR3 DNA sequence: TGTGCCAGCAGTTATGCCGGGGAGACCCAGTACTTC.

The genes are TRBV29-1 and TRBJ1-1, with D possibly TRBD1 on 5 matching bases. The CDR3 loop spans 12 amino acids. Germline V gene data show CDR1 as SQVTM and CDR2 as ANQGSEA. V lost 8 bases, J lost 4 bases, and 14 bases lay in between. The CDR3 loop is CSTRGEGTEAFF. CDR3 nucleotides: TGCAGCACGCGGGGGGAAGGCACTGAAGCTTTCTTT.

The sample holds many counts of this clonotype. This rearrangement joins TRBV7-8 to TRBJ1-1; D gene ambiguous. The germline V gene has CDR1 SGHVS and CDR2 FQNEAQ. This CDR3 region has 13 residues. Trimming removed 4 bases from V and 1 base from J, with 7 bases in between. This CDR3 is CASSWSQNTEAFF. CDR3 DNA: TGTGCCAGCAGCTGGAGCCAGAACACTGAAGCTTTCTTT.

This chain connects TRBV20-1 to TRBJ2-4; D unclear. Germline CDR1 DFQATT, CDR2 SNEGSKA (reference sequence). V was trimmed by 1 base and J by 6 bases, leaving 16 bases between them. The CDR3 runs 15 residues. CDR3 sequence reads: CSARGGSRPSNIQYF. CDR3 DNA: TGCAGTGCTAGAGGGGGATCACGTCCTTCAAACATTCAGTACTTC.

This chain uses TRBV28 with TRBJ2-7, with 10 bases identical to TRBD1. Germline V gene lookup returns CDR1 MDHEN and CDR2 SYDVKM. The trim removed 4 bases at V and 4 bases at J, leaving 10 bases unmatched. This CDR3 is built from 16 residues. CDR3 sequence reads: CASSSPGTGDGYEQYF. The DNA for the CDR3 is TGTGCCAGCAGTTCCCCCGGGACAGGGGATGGGTACGAGCAGTACTTC.

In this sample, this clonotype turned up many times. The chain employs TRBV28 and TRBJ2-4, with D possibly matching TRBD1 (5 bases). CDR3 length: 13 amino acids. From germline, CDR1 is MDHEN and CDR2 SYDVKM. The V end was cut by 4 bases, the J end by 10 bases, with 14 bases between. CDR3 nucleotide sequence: TGTGCCAGCAGTTCCAGGGTCTTGGGGATTCAGTACTTC. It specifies CASSSRVLGIQYF.

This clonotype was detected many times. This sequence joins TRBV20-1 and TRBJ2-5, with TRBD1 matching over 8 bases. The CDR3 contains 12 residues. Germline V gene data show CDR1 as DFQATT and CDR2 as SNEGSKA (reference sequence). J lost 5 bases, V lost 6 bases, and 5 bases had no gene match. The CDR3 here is CSAATGVETQYF. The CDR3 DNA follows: TGCAGTGCAGCGACAGGGGTGGAGACCCAGTACTTC.

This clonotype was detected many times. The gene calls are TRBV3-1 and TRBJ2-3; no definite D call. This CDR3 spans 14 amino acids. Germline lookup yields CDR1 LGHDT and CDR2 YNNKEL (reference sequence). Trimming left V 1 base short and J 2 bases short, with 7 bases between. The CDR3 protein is CASSQVLATDTQYF. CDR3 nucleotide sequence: TGTGCCAGCAGCCAAGTACTTGCCACAGATACGCAGTATTTT.

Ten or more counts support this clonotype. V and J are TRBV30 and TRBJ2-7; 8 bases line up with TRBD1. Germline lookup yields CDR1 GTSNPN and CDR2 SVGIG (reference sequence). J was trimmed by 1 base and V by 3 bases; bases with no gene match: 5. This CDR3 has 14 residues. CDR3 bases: TGTGCCTGGAGGACAGGGGTCTCATCCTACGAGCAGTACTTC. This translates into CAWRTGVSSYEQYF. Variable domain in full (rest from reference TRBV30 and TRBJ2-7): SQTIHQWPATLVQPVGSPLSLECTVEGTSNPNLYWYRQAAGRGLQLLFYSVGIGQISSEVPQNLSASRPQDRQFILSSKKLLLSDSGFYLCAWRTGVSSYEQYFGPGTRLTVT.

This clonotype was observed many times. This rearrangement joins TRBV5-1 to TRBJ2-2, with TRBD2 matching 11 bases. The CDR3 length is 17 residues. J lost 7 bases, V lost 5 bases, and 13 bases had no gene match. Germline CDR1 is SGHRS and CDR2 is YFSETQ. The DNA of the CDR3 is TGCGCCAGCAGTTCTACGGTAGCGGGAGGGCGAGGCGGGGAGCTGTTTTTT. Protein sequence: CASSSTVAGGRGGELFF.

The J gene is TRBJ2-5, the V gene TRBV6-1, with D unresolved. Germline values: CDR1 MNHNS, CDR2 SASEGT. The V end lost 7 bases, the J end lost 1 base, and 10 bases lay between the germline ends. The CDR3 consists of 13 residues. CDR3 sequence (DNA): TGTGCCAGCACCCGAAGGCTCCAAGAGACCCAGTACTTC. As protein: CASTRRLQETQYF.

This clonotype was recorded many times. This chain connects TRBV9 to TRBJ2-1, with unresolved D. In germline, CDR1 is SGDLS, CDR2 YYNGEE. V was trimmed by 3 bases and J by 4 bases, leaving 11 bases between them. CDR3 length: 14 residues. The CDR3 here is CASSEASEYNEQFF. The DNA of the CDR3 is TGTGCCAGCAGCGAGGCTTCCGAGTACAATGAGCAGTTCTTC.

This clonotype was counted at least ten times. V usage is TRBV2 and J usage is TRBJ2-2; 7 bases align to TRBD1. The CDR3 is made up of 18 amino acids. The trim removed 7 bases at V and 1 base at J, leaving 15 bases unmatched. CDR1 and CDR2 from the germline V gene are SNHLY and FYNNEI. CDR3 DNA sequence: TGTGCCAGCACCCGAGGGCCTCCCTGGACAGGGAACACCGGGGAGCTGTTTTTT. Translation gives CASTRGPPWTGNTGELFF.

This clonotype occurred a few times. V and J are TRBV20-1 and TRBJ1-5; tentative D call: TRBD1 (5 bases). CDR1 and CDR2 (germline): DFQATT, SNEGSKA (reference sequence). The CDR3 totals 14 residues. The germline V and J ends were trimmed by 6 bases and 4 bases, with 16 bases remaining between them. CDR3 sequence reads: CSATRDRVNQPQHF. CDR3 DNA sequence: TGCAGTGCCACCCGGGACCGCGTTAATCAGCCCCAGCATTTT.

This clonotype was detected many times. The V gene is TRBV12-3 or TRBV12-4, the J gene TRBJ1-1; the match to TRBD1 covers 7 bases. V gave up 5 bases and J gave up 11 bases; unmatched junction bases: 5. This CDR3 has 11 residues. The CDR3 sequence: CASSRQGWAFF. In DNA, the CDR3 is TGTGCCAGCAGTCGACAGGGCTGGGCTTTCTTT.